Following are 19 T cell receptor beta chains from one sample sequenced in a study of OX40 agonist ivuxolimab in advanced cancers. TCRdb's table, derived via immunoSEQ multiplex PCR, lists solely in-frame clones and lacks some. The sample records around 51,000 clones, roughly 90% being singletons. The sample in question was CD4+ or CD8+ T cells sorted from blood, obtained in a trial of the OX40 agonist ivuxolimab. The receptors originated from an adult with an advanced solid tumor such as melanoma, head and neck, liver or kidney cancer.

This chain connects TRBV6-6 to TRBJ2-2, with a tentative D call TRBD1 (6 bases). This CDR3 has 15 amino acids. Germline CDR1 reads MNHNY; CDR2 reads SVGAGI (reference sequence). V was cut by 6 bases and J by 4 bases, with 15 bases left in between. The CDR3 coding sequence is TGTGCCAGCAGACTCGGACAGACAATCACCGGGGAGCTGTTTTTT. As protein: CASRLGQTITGELFF.

This clone appeared a few times. At one end, the junction sequence differs from germline, possibly due to a read error. The chain joins TRBV7-2 to TRBJ1-2; D is uncertain. Germline V gene sequence: CDR1 SGHTA, CDR2 FQGNSA. CDR3 length: 12 residues. The CDR3 region has the DNA TGTGCCAGCAGTTTAGTCCGTCGAGGCTACACCTTC. Encoded protein: CASSLVRRGYTF. Full variable domain (remainder filled in from reference TRBV7-2 and TRBJ1-2): GAGVSQSPSNKVTEKGKDVELRCDPISGHTALYWYRQSLGQGLEFLIYFQGNSAPDKSGLPSDRFSAERTGGSVSTLTIQRTQQEDSAVYLCASSLVRRGYTFGSGTRLTVV.

CDR3 nucleotide sequence: TGCGCCAGCAGCTCTTTCTCCGGGACTACCCAAGAGACCCAGTACTTC. As protein: CASSSFSGTTQETQYF. The V call is TRBV4-1, the J call TRBJ2-5; 7 bases are a match to TRBD2. The CDR3 covers 16 residues. The J segment lost 1 base and the V segment lost 5 bases, leaving 10 bases of the junction unmatched. The germline gives CDR1 MGHRA, CDR2 YSYEKL.

The chain is built from TRBV28 and TRBJ2-7, with a possible D match to TRBD1 (5 bases). Germline assignment: CDR1 MDHEN and CDR2 SYDVKM. This CDR3 is built from 12 residues. V was trimmed by 5 bases and J by 3 bases, leaving 8 bases between them. CDR3 amino acids: CASSGQVYEQYF. CDR3 sequence (DNA): TGTGCCAGCAGTGGACAAGTCTACGAGCAGTACTTC. Based on the CDR3 plus reference TRBV28 and TRBJ2-7, the full variable domain is DVKVTQSSRYLVKRTGEKVFLECVQDMDHENMFWYRQDPGLGLRLIYFSYDVKMKEKGDIPEGYSVSREKKERFSLILESASTNQTSMYLCASSGQVYEQYFGPGTRLTVT.

This clone was seen just once. The junction and the germline gene differ at one end; a read error may be behind it. V and J are TRBV29-1 and TRBJ2-2; D is perhaps TRBD2 (5 bases). The CDR3 is 14 residues long. Germline assignment: CDR1 SQVTM and CDR2 ANQGSEA. CDR3 in DNA: TGTGCGGGTTTCGAAGGAGGGAACACCGGGGAGCTGTTTTTT. Residues: CAGFEGGNTGELFF.

The rearrangement joins TRBV10-2 to TRBJ1-2; D possibly corresponds to TRBD1 (5 bases). Looked up from germline, CDR1 is WSHSY and CDR2 is SAAADI. The CDR3 spans 12 residues. Trimming pared 6 bases from V and 5 bases from J, leaving 10 bases between. The CDR3 loop reads CASRDGAYGYTF. CDR3 nucleotide sequence: TGCGCCAGCAGGGACGGGGCTTATGGCTACACCTTC.

This chain connects TRBV5-1 to TRBJ2-7; D is uncertain. The CDR3 covers 12 residues. From germline, CDR1 is SGHRS and CDR2 YFSETQ. Trimming removed 4 bases at V and 3 bases at J, with 8 bases between. CDR3 nucleotide sequence: TGCGCCAGCAGCGATCAGCTCTACGAGCAGTACTTC. This gives the protein CASSDQLYEQYF.

The chain employs TRBV7-6 and TRBJ2-1, with D possibly being TRBD2 (6 bases). Germline lookup yields CDR1 SGHVS and CDR2 FNYEAQ. V lost 1 base, J lost 0 bases, and 10 bases lay in between. There are 16 residues in the CDR3. The CDR3 sequence: CASSLGGDSSYNEQFF. Written as DNA, the CDR3 is TGTGCCAGCAGCTTAGGGGGGGATTCCTCCTACAATGAGCAGTTCTTC.

The chain joins TRBV19 to TRBJ2-3; D is ambiguous. This CDR3 contains 14 residues. V lost 3 bases and J 5 bases, leaving 12 bases between the germline ends. Looked up from germline, CDR1 is LNHDA and CDR2 is SQIVND (reference sequence). CDR3 bases: TGTGCCAGTAGTATTCGGACCTCGGTAGATACGCAGTATTTT. It translates to CASSIRTSVDTQYF.

The gene calls are TRBV27 and TRBJ1-6; D remains ambiguous. V was trimmed by 5 bases and J by 6 bases, leaving 11 bases between them. This CDR3 has 14 amino acids. Germline CDR1 is MNHEY and CDR2 is SMNVEV (reference sequence). The CDR3 spells CASSARAGNSPLHF. For the CDR3, the DNA is TGTGCCAGCAGTGCACGAGCGGGTAATTCACCCCTCCACTTT.

Points on this clone: Other nucleotide sequences in the sample specify the same CDR3. The chain has TRBV19 and TRBJ1-4; D might be TRBD1 (6 bases). Trimming pared 5 bases from V and 3 bases from J, leaving 10 bases between. CDR1 and CDR2 (germline): LNHDA, SQIVND (reference sequence). The CDR3 consists of 14 residues. Written as DNA, the CDR3 is TGTGCCAGTAGTGACAGGCGGCCTAATGAAAAACTGTTTTTT. Its translation: CASSDRRPNEKLFF.

J is TRBJ1-6 and V is TRBV7-9; D call uncertain. Per germline, CDR1 SEHNR and CDR2 FQNEAQ (reference sequence). Trimming took 1 base from V and 15 from J, leaving 7 bases between them. The CDR3 is 11 residues long. CDR3 amino acids: CASSLGPDLHF. The CDR3 DNA reads as TGTGCCAGCAGCTTAGGGCCAGACCTCCACTTT.

This clone was detected only a few times. This CDR3 reads CASSEWKETQYF. In DNA, the CDR3 is TGTGCCAGCAGTGAATGGAAAGAGACCCAGTACTTC. The chain joins TRBV6-1 to TRBJ2-5; no clear D gene. The CDR3 runs 12 residues. The V end lost 2 bases, the J end lost 3 bases, and 4 bases lay between the germline ends. The germline V gene encodes CDR1 MNHNS and CDR2 SASEGT.

The chain carries TRBV5-1 and TRBJ2-3; a weak D match, TRBD1 (5 bases). The CDR3 sequence is 17 residues long. Germline V lookup: CDR1 SGHRS, CDR2 YFSETQ. V lost 1 base to trimming and J lost 5 bases, with 20 bases between them. The DNA of the CDR3 is TGCGCCAGCAGCTTGTCTCCTTATACCCCAGGGATAGATACGCAGTATTTT. This encodes CASSLSPYTPGIDTQYF.

The chain links TRBV9 to TRBJ1-4; D uncertain. Germline V gene sequence: CDR1 SGDLS, CDR2 YYNGEE. The CDR3 covers 15 residues. V was cut by 0 bases and J by 3 bases, with 9 bases left in between. Here the CDR3 reads CASSVVGRANEKLFF. The CDR3 DNA follows: TGTGCCAGCAGCGTAGTAGGGAGGGCTAATGAAAAACTGTTTTTT.

V is TRBV2 and J is TRBJ1-5; 8 bases are shared with TRBD1. Trimming took 6 bases from V and 6 from J; bases not matched to a gene: 10. The CDR3 sequence is 15 residues long. Per the germline V gene, CDR1 is SNHLY and CDR2 is FYNNEI. The CDR3 DNA sequence: TGTGCCAGCAGCAACCTCCAGGGGGCATTTCAGCCCCAGCATTTT. This codes for CASSNLQGAFQPQHF. Combining the CDR3 with reference TRBV2 and TRBJ1-5 gives the whole variable domain EPEVTQTPSHQVTQMGQEVILRCVPISNHLYFYWYRQILGQKVEFLVSFYNNEISEKSEIFDDQFSVERPDGSNFTLKIRSTKLEDSAMYFCASSNLQGAFQPQHFGDGTRLSIL.

CDR3 in DNA: TGCGCCAGCAGCTTTTCGGGGATCTACAATGAGCAGTTCTTC. Encoded protein: CASSFSGIYNEQFF. V gene TRBV5-1 combines with J gene TRBJ2-1; possible D gene TRBD2, 5 bases. V lost 2 bases and J 3 bases, leaving 9 bases between the germline ends. CDR1 is SGHRS and CDR2 is YFSETQ in the germline V gene. The CDR3 covers 14 residues.

The J gene is TRBJ1-2, the V gene TRBV5-4; D possibly corresponds to TRBD1 (5 bases). The CDR3 covers 15 residues. V dropped 5 bases and J dropped 8 bases, with 22 bases sitting between them. Germline CDR1 and CDR2: SGHNT and YYREEE (reference sequence). The CDR3 loop reads CASRSGTSPQKGYTF. For the CDR3, the DNA is TGTGCCAGCAGATCCGGGACCTCCCCTCAGAAGGGCTACACCTTC.

This clone was seen a single time. This chain links TRBV4-2 with TRBJ1-5; D not resolved. The CDR3 is 15 amino acids. The germline V gene has CDR1 LGHNA and CDR2 YNFKEQ. Trimming removed 0 bases at V and 1 base at J, with 7 bases between. DNA of the CDR3: TGTGCCAGCAGCCAAGATTTGGACAGCAATCAGCCCCAGCATTTT. Its translation: CASSQDLDSNQPQHF.